The sequence of this T cell receptor beta chain was determined in a study of blood T cell repertoires in COVID-19. About the research overall: Some COVID-19 samples were acute and others convalescent; all came from the United States, Italy and Spain. T cells, B-cell-depleted T cells, or PBMCs provided the cDNA or gDNA that served as material.

Trimming took off 2 bases at V and 5 bases at J, with 14 bases between the two ends. Germline loops: CDR1 GTSNPN, CDR2 SVGIG (reference sequence). The CDR3 is made up of 14 amino acids. Per the original data handling: Estimates of nucleated cell counts were drawn from the amplification of reference gene primers. Libraries were prepared by immunoSEQ multiplex PCR; TCRdb keeps only in-frame clonotypes and omits some of them. V and J calls and clone size are as listed in that table; D and trimming were resolved from the DNA. The sample carries 250,000 to 300,000 clones, nearly 90% recorded once. Material: peripheral blood. This receptor was taken from a woman aged 25 to 39 with COVID-19, enrolled during active disease. The chain employs TRBV30 and TRBJ2-3; TRBD2 is a possible D gene (7 bases). The CDR3 nucleotides read TGTGCCTGGAGTTGGGGGGGCGCGCGAGATACGCAGTATTTT. Encoded protein: CAWSWGGARDTQYF. Supplemented by reference TRBV30 and TRBJ2-3, the full variable domain reads SQTIHQWPATLVQPVGSPLSLECTVEGTSNPNLYWYRQAAGRGLQLLFYSVGIGQISSEVPQNLSASRPQDRQFILSSKKLLLSDSGFYLCAWSWGGARDTQYFGPGTRLTVL.